This T cell receptor beta chain originates from a study of cytomegalovirus exposure and HLA in healthy donors. Points from the study as a whole: Sequencing depth roughly uniform across donors was assumed in presence/absence analyses. HLA alleles were associated with 15,000 to 20,000 TCR beta sequences in a later analysis at 0.05 false discovery rate. A later analysis showed that HLA-associated TCR beta chains had undergone more clonal expansion than equally common others.

Turning to this clone: Its antigen remains unidentified.

Vbeta (60) and Jbeta (13) primers were used in the PCR. Authors' processing steps: Later reanalysis found 80 million or so unique TCR beta chains, some 10 million of them shared. Profiling relied on immunoSEQ multiplex PCR, and the TCRdb table lists in-frame clones only, not all of them. For V, J and clone size, that table is used; D and trimming come from the DNA. Of about 75,000 clones in the sample, around 83% were seen once. Germline lookup yields CDR1 SGHTA and CDR2 FQGNSA. J gave up 0 bases and V 5 bases, and 7 bases lay outside the gene matches. The CDR3 is 16 amino acids. The TCR comes from a man aged 70-80 years in good health and CMV-seropositive. Sequencing was carried out using PBMCs. V and J are TRBV7-2 and TRBJ2-1, with 7 bases fitting TRBD2. CDR3 in DNA: TGTGCCAGCAGCCCACCGCGGGGGAGCTCCTACAATGAGCAGTTCTTC. Protein sequence: CASSPPRGSSYNEQFF.